These 8 T cell receptor beta chains share one sample of origin, sequenced in a study of Graves' ophthalmopathy and Graves' hyperthyroidism. Amplified TCR beta CDR3 regions were obtained using RNA transcripts as template. RT-PCR in the first round used HTBI primers; a second-round multiplex PCR followed. TCRdb recomputed calls from the multiplex PCR reads with MiXCR, one row per CDR3 protein. The sample has 600,000 to 700,000 distinct CDR3 sequences, roughly 39% seen once. Input material: peripheral blood. These receptors all come from an adult man with Graves' ophthalmopathy.

The chain recombines TRBV29-1 with TRBJ1-6; 11 bases map to TRBD1. Losses at the gene ends were 8 bases for V and 9 bases for J; bases not matched to a gene: 3. Germline-derived CDR1 and CDR2 are SQVTM and ANQGSEA. There are 12 residues in the CDR3. The CDR3 region is CSSGTGGSPLHF. The CDR3 region has the DNA TGCAGCTCCGGGACAGGGGGTTCACCCCTCCACTTT.

This clonotype was seen ten or more times. The chain links TRBV20-1 to TRBJ2-5, with D possibly called TRBD1 or TRBD2 (5 bases each). The CDR3 length is 12 residues. Between the trimmed V and J ends, which lost 2 bases and 5 bases, there was a span of 9 bases. Germline loops: CDR1 DFQATT, CDR2 SNEGSKA (reference sequence). The CDR3 is CSARRGVETQYF. CDR3 nucleotides: TGCAGTGCTAGAAGAGGGGTGGAGACCCAGTACTTC.

As for this clonotype: A junction end diverges from the germline sequence, so it may reflect a read error. V is TRBV9 and J is TRBJ2-2; possible D gene TRBD1, 6 bases. Germline assignment: CDR1 SGDLS and CDR2 YYNGEE. The CDR3 loop spans 14 amino acids. The CDR3 coding sequence is TGTGCCAGCAGCGTATGCAGGGAGCCAGGGGAGCTGCTTTTT. Translation gives CASSVCREPGELLF.

This clonotype was recorded a few times. V and J are TRBV29-1 and TRBJ2-3; D might be TRBD1 (6 bases). Germline-derived CDR1 and CDR2 are SQVTM and ANQGSEA. The CDR3 runs 14 residues. Deletions cut 7 bases from V and 1 base from J, with 15 bases between. The CDR3 loop is CSARQVIRTDTQYF. CDR3 DNA: TGCAGCGCCCGACAGGTGATACGCACAGATACGCAGTATTTT.

A word on this clonotype: Relative to the germline gene, one junction end is altered; a read error may explain this. This rearrangement joins TRBV15 to TRBJ2-5; no reliable D call. This CDR3 has 15 amino acids. Germline V gene data show CDR1 as LNHNV and CDR2 as YYDKDF (reference sequence). Written as DNA, the CDR3 is TGTGCCGCCAGCAGCCAAAACGACGGACCAGAGACCCAGTACTTC. Translated, it gives CAASSQNDGPETQYF.

This clonotype was observed many times. The V and J genes are TRBV10-3 and TRBJ2-7; the D is unclear. V was trimmed by 4 bases and J by 6 bases, leaving 13 bases between them. From germline, CDR1 is ENHRY and CDR2 SYGVKD. CDR3 length: 13 residues. The CDR3 sequence is CAISGGVFPEQYF. CDR3 bases: TGTGCCATCAGTGGAGGAGTTTTTCCCGAGCAGTACTTC.

This clonotype was seen many times. The chain employs TRBV7-2 and TRBJ2-5, with D uncertain. Trimming left V 6 bases short and J 7 bases short, with 18 bases between. Germline-derived CDR1 and CDR2 are SGHTA and FQGNSA. There are 14 residues in the CDR3. The chain's CDR3 is CASSGLYASGTQYF. CDR3 coding DNA: TGTGCCAGCAGTGGTTTATACGCTTCTGGGACCCAGTACTTC. The variable domain in full, completed from reference TRBV7-2 and TRBJ2-5, reads GAGVSQSPSNKVTEKGKDVELRCDPISGHTALYWYRQSLGQGLEFLIYFQGNSAPDKSGLPSDRFSAERTGGSVSTLTIQRTQQEDSAVYLCASSGLYASGTQYFGPGTRLLVL.

The chain couples TRBV7-6 to TRBJ2-7, with 14 bases fitting TRBD2. The germline V gene encodes CDR1 SGHVS and CDR2 FNYEAQ. J gave up 2 bases and V 5 bases, and 5 bases lay outside the gene matches. The CDR3 extends over 16 amino acids. The CDR3 reads CASSEGTSGSPYEQYF. The CDR3 DNA follows: TGTGCCAGCAGCGAAGGGACTAGCGGGAGCCCCTACGAGCAGTACTTC.